One sample yielded the 24 T cell receptor beta chains listed below, sequenced in a study of blood T cell repertoires in COVID-19. Assay used: immunoSEQ multiplex PCR; TCRdb lists only in-frame clones, some missing. Altogether roughly 380,000 clones are present, about 90% being singletons, with the ten largest covering 0.85% to 1.3%. The material sequenced was PBMCs or T cells enriched from blood (not recorded which). These receptors all stem from a woman in her 30s who had been exposed to COVID-19.

The gene calls are TRBV18 and TRBJ2-7; 9 nucleotides match TRBD2. With 4 bases clipped from V and 6 bases from J, the junction kept 10 bases outside the gene matches. The CDR3 spans 15 residues. From germline, CDR1 is KGHSH and CDR2 LQKENI. Written as DNA, the CDR3 is TGTGCCAGCTCACTTATAGCGGGAGAAGGGGCCGAGCAGTACTTC. Amino acid sequence: CASSLIAGEGAEQYF.

V and J are TRBV6-5 and TRBJ1-1; a possible D gene is TRBD1 (5 bases). V dropped 4 bases and J dropped 6 bases, with 6 bases sitting between them. Germline CDR1 is MNHEY and CDR2 is SVGAGI. This CDR3 region has 11 residues. The CDR3 loop is CASSLGPEAFF. As DNA, the CDR3 is TGTGCCAGCAGTTTGGGGCCTGAAGCTTTCTTT.

V gene TRBV18 combines with J gene TRBJ2-7; TRBD2 is a possible D gene (5 bases). V shed 5 bases and J shed 3 bases, with 8 bases lying between them. The length of the CDR3 is 12 residues. Germline CDR1 reads KGHSH; CDR2 reads LQKENI. In nucleotides, the CDR3 is TGTGCCAGCTCAGAGGGAAACTACGAGCAGTACTTC. This codes for CASSEGNYEQYF.

This chain links TRBV7-9 with TRBJ2-7, with TRBD2 matching over 7 bases. The CDR3 runs to 14 residues. In germline, CDR1 is SEHNR, CDR2 FQNEAQ (reference sequence). V gave up 5 bases and J gave up 6 bases; unmatched junction bases: 10. Here the CDR3 reads CASSQAGFPSEQYF. The CDR3 DNA is TGTGCCAGCAGCCAAGCGGGATTTCCGTCCGAGCAGTACTTC.

The chain uses TRBV5-1 and TRBJ2-1; TRBD2 is a possible D gene (6 bases). V shed 4 bases and J shed 3 bases, with 14 bases lying between them. Per germline, CDR1 SGHRS and CDR2 YFSETQ. The CDR3 consists of 15 residues. As DNA, the CDR3 is TGCGCCAGCAGCGAAATTTCGGGACTCTACAATGAGCAGTTCTTC. Its protein is CASSEISGLYNEQFF.

The J gene is TRBJ1-1, the V gene TRBV19, with D possibly being TRBD1 (6 bases). The CDR3 consists of 15 residues. The germline V gene has CDR1 LNHDA and CDR2 SQIVND (reference sequence). Trimming took 5 bases from V and 4 from J, leaving 17 bases between them. The CDR3 DNA sequence: TGTGCCAGTAGTCGGGGGGGCGTGGACGGCACTGAAGCTTTCTTT. Its translation: CASSRGGVDGTEAFF.

The chain employs TRBV7-2 and TRBJ1-2; D perhaps matches TRBD1 (5 bases). The V end was cut by 2 bases, the J end by 0 bases, with 19 bases between. The CDR3 length is 18 residues. Per germline, CDR1 SGHTA and CDR2 FQGNSA. The CDR3 nucleotides read TGTGCCAGCAGCTTAACGGGGGTCTCTAATTACCCTAACTATGGCTACACCTTC. This encodes CASSLTGVSNYPNYGYTF.

CDR3 in DNA: TGTGCCAGCAGTTTATATCATCGGGACAGGGGCCTAGGTTCAACTGGCTACACCTTC. It is translated as CASSLYHRDRGLGSTGYTF. The J gene is TRBJ1-2, the V gene TRBV28; 10 positions match TRBD1. This CDR3 is 19 amino acids long. The ends lost 1 base at V and 7 bases at J; junction bases unmatched: 18. Germline-derived CDR1 and CDR2 are MDHEN and SYDVKM.

V is TRBV27 and J is TRBJ2-7; possible D gene TRBD1, 7 bases. The ends were cut back, 6 bases at V and 4 bases at J, with 16 bases in the middle. This CDR3 has 14 amino acids. In germline, CDR1 is MNHEY, CDR2 SMNVEV (reference sequence). The CDR3: CASSRRAGGYEQYF. In DNA form, the CDR3 reads TGTGCCAGCAGCCGTCGGGCAGGGGGGTACGAGCAGTACTTC.

This clone appeared a single time. This chain uses TRBV3-1 (or the pseudogene TRBV3-2) with TRBJ1-1; no reliable D call. The V end lost 0 bases, the J end lost 3 bases, and 5 bases lay between the germline ends. CDR1 and CDR2 from the germline V gene are LGHDT and YNNKEL (reference sequence). The CDR3 runs 13 residues. The CDR3 nucleotides read TGTGCCAGCAGCCAAGAGGGCTACACTGAAGCTTTCTTT. It encodes CASSQEGYTEAFF.

The CDR3 DNA follows: TGTGCCAGCAGCCAAATCCTAGCGGGCACAGATACGCAGTATTTT. This encodes CASSQILAGTDTQYF. The chain joins TRBV4-2 to TRBJ2-3; 7 bases are shared with TRBD2. The CDR3 loop spans 15 amino acids. In germline, CDR1 is LGHNA, CDR2 YNFKEQ. V shed 2 bases, J shed 1 base, and the junction held 3 bases outside the gene matches.

The chain uses TRBV7-6 and TRBJ2-5; D not resolved. V lost 6 bases to trimming and J lost 7 bases, with 12 bases between them. Germline V gene data show CDR1 as SGHVS and CDR2 as FNYEAQ. The CDR3 spans 12 residues. Here the CDR3 reads CASSLSPGTQYF. The CDR3 bases are TGTGCCAGCAGTCTTTCCCCCGGGACCCAGTACTTC.

The CDR3 spells CASSPNSISGNTIYF. In DNA form, the CDR3 reads TGTGCCAGCTCACCAAATAGTATCTCTGGAAACACCATATATTTT. The chain carries TRBV18 and TRBJ1-3; D is uncertain. There are 15 residues in the CDR3. CDR1 and CDR2 from the germline V gene are KGHSH and LQKENI. Trimming stripped 2 bases from V and 0 bases from J, with 8 bases between.

The chain links TRBV28 to TRBJ2-5, with D possibly matching TRBD1 (5 bases). V lost 7 bases to trimming and J lost 1 base, with 22 bases between them. The germline CDR1 and CDR2 sequences are MDHEN and SYDVKM. The CDR3 extends over 17 amino acids. Here the CDR3 DNA reads TGTGCCAGCACCTGGTCAGGGATAGGTAGGGCCCAAGAGACCCAGTACTTC. Protein: CASTWSGIGRAQETQYF.

CDR3 region: CASSLRRGGSTDTQYF. DNA of the CDR3: TGCGCCAGCAGCTTGAGGAGGGGTGGGAGCACAGATACGCAGTATTTT. V gene TRBV5-1 combines with J gene TRBJ2-3, with a tentative D call TRBD2 (6 bases). Trimming took off 1 base at V and 0 bases at J, with 12 bases between the two ends. The CDR3 sequence is 16 residues long. The V gene's germline CDR1 is SGHRS and CDR2 YFSETQ.

The count of this clone is one. CDR3 in amino acids: CASSVGAGASYEQYF. CDR3 DNA: TGTGCCAGCAGCGTAGGGGCGGGAGCAAGTTACGAGCAGTACTTC. The chain is built from TRBV9 and TRBJ2-7, with 7 bases lining up with TRBD2. Germline-derived CDR1 and CDR2 are SGDLS and YYNGEE. Trimming cost V 0 bases and J 4 bases; bases outside gene matches: 7. The CDR3 spans 15 residues. The whole variable domain, remainder taken from reference TRBV9 and TRBJ2-7, is DSGVTQTPKHLITATGQRVTLRCSPRSGDLSVYWYQQSLDQGLQFLIQYYNGEERAKGNILERFSAQQFPDLHSELNLSSLELGDSALYFCASSVGAGASYEQYFGPGTRLTVT.

The chain has TRBV19 and TRBJ2-7; D perhaps matches TRBD1 (6 bases). Germline V gene lookup returns CDR1 LNHDA and CDR2 SQIVND (reference sequence). The ends were cut back, 3 bases at V and 6 bases at J, with 18 bases in the middle. The CDR3 consists of 15 residues. The CDR3 protein is CASSMRTEDGGEQYF. The CDR3 coding sequence is TGTGCCAGTAGTATGCGGACAGAGGACGGTGGCGAGCAGTACTTC.

The V call is TRBV21-1, the J call TRBJ2-2; the table's D call, TRBD2, has no DNA check behind it. TRBV21-1 is annotated as a pseudogene. The CDR3 loop spans 14 amino acids. The CDR3 reads CASSARTSKGELFF. The CDR3 coding sequence is TGTGCCAGCAGCGCCCGGACTAGTAAAGGGGAGCTGTTTTTT.

This chain uses TRBV5-8 with TRBJ1-6, with D hard to call. The CDR3 runs 15 residues. V gave up 0 bases and J gave up 6 bases, with 10 bases separating them. Germline CDR1 and CDR2: SGHTS and YDEGEE. Here the CDR3 DNA reads TGTGCCAGCAGCTTGGGTTTGGGAGCTAATTCACCCCTCCACTTT. It is translated as CASSLGLGANSPLHF.

The V call is TRBV18, the J call TRBJ1-1; 11 bases are shared with TRBD1. Trimming removed 3 bases from V and 4 bases from J; junction bases left unmatched: 4. From germline, CDR1 is KGHSH and CDR2 LQKENI. The CDR3 contains 15 residues. CDR3 sequence (DNA): TGTGCCAGCTCACCTTGGACAGGGGGCGTCACTGAAGCTTTCTTT. Translating gives CASSPWTGGVTEAFF.

This clone was recorded once. The V and J genes are TRBV27 and TRBJ1-6, with D tentatively TRBD1 (5 bases). CDR3 size: 14 residues. Germline V gene sequence: CDR1 MNHEY, CDR2 SMNVEV (reference sequence). Trimming pared 6 bases from V and 5 bases from J, leaving 11 bases between. The DNA of the CDR3 is TGTGCCAGCAGCCCAGGGCGGAATAATTCACCCCTCCACTTT. Amino acid sequence: CASSPGRNNSPLHF.

The CDR3 spells CASSPTGGPHQPQHF. As DNA, the CDR3 is TGTGCCAGCAGCCCGACAGGGGGCCCCCATCAGCCCCAGCATTTT. This rearrangement joins TRBV5-5 to TRBJ1-5, with 10 nucleotides matching TRBD1. After removal of 4 bases from V and 5 bases from J, the junction contained 6 bases not matched to a gene. The CDR3 loop spans 15 amino acids. The germline CDR1 and CDR2 sequences are SGHKS and YYEKEE (reference sequence).

The chain joins TRBV12-2 to TRBJ1-5. TRBV12-2 is a pseudogene locus. This CDR3 has 14 residues. The CDR3 DNA follows: TGTGCAAGTCGCCGTCCGGTGGAGGTTCAGCCCCAGCATTTT. Its protein is CASRRPVEVQPQHF.

The V call is TRBV19, the J call TRBJ1-1; weak D call: TRBD1 (5 bases). The CDR3 totals 13 residues. Deletions cut 10 bases from V and 0 bases from J, with 12 bases between. Germline V lookup: CDR1 LNHDA, CDR2 SQIVND (reference sequence). DNA of the CDR3: TGTGCCACCGATCCAGGGCTGAACACTGAAGCTTTCTTT. Translating gives CATDPGLNTEAFF.